A selection of T cell receptor beta chains follows, all from one sample in a study of vaccination effects on CD4 cells after COVID-19. These receptors have no identified antigens. Sequencing used immunoSEQ multiplex PCR; TCRdb keeps in-frame clones, though not all of them. Among 65,000 to 80,000 clones listed, roughly four fifths were seen once. This sample comprised CD4+ T cells from PBMCs cultured without peptide, obtained before COVID-19 vaccination. The receptors were gathered from a human donor who received a COVID-19 vaccine. The CDR3 runs from the conserved cysteine through the conserved F or W. The D gene is left open where the match is weak.

v_gene	d_gene	j_gene	CDR3aa	CDR3nt
TRBV10-3	NA	TRBJ2-5	CAISVGGQGEGETQYF	TGTGCCATCAGTGTAGGGGGGCAGGGGGAAGGAGAGACCCAGTACTTC
TRBV4-1	TRBD1	TRBJ1-1	CASSHRTGDNKDANTEAFF	TGCGCCAGCAGCCATAGGACAGGGGACAATAAGGATGCGAACACTGAAGCTTTCTTT
TRBV6-5	NA	TRBJ1-1	CASSYALYTEAFF	TGTGCCAGCAGTTATGCACTTTACACTGAAGCTTTCTTT
TRBV6-5	NA	TRBJ2-3	CASSYSTARVDTQYF	TGTGCCAGCAGTTACTCGACCGCTAGGGTAGATACGCAGTATTTT
TRBV7-3	NA	TRBJ2-1	CASSPQGGGFAYNEQFF	TGTGCCAGCAGCCCCCAAGGAGGGGGATTCGCCTACAATGAGCAGTTCTTC
TRBV11-2	TRBD2	TRBJ2-2	CASSPGGRPNTGELFF	TGTGCCAGCAGCCCCGGGGGGAGGCCGAACACCGGGGAGCTGTTTTTT
TRBV6-5	NA	TRBJ1-6	CASSYSTQGYNSPLHF	TGTGCCAGCAGTTACTCGACCCAGGGATATAATTCACCCCTCCACTTT
TRBV18	NA	TRBJ1-6	CASSPMSLYNSPLHF	TGTGCCAGCTCACCAATGAGTTTATATAATTCACCCCTCCACTTT
TRBV14	NA	TRBJ1-2	CASSQVGYGTNYGYTF	TGTGCCAGCAGCCAAGTGGGATACGGAACTAACTATGGCTACACCTTC
TRBV19	TRBD1	TRBJ1-5	CASSIDRGGQSYQPQHF	TGTGCCAGTAGTATAGACCGAGGGGGACAGTCGTATCAGCCCCAGCATTTT